The sample holds one count of the clone carrying this TCR beta chain. These data originate in a study of PD-1 blockade in classical Hodgkin lymphoma. This sample's time point: newly diagnosed, previously untreated cHL patient sample. Applied to thawed PBMCs, magnetic negative selection was the method used to isolate CD8+ T cells. Libraries were prepared by immunoSEQ multiplex PCR; TCRdb keeps only in-frame clonotypes and omits some of them. The sample lists roughly 5,000 clones, 80% to 90% occurring once. V dropped 0 bases and J dropped 0 bases, with 8 bases sitting between them. The CDR3 loop spans 15 amino acids. The germline V gene encodes CDR1 LNHNV and CDR2 YYDKDF (reference sequence).

The sample taken for sequencing was CD8+ T cells from blood. The chain joins TRBV15 to TRBJ1-1; maybe TRBD1 (5 bases). The TCR comes from a human donor with classical Hodgkin lymphoma. DNA for the CDR3: TGTGCCACCAGCAGAGATACGGGGGTGAACACTGAAGCTTTCTTT. It specifies CATSRDTGVNTEAFF.